The T cell receptor beta chain described here comes from a study of cytomegalovirus exposure and HLA in healthy donors. Study-wide background: Among the roughly 400 donors who were genotyped, 70% to 90% fell in the genetic ancestry cluster that is associated with self-reported Caucasian donors.

Study outcomes and limitations: Researchers reported in a later analysis that a missense DCLRE1C variant was tied to TCR beta V- and J-gene trimming.

Per the germline V gene, CDR1 is SGHVS and CDR2 is FNYEAQ. The CDR3 is 13 amino acids. V lost 5 bases and J 1 base, leaving 8 bases between the germline ends. Comments on this clone: What it recognizes is unknown.

It was with 60 Vbeta and 13 Jbeta primers that the PCR ran. Repertoires were generated with immunoSEQ multiplex PCR, while TCRdb's copy carries only in-frame clones and drops some. The sample has some 150,000 clones, around 75% seen once. Sequenced material: PBMCs. This clonotype was obtained from a woman aged 40 to 50 in good health and CMV-seronegative. The gene calls are TRBV7-6 and TRBJ2-5; no reliable D call. Here the CDR3 reads CASSPSLQETQYF. The CDR3 coding sequence is TGTGCCAGCAGCCCGAGCCTCCAAGAGACCCAGTACTTC.